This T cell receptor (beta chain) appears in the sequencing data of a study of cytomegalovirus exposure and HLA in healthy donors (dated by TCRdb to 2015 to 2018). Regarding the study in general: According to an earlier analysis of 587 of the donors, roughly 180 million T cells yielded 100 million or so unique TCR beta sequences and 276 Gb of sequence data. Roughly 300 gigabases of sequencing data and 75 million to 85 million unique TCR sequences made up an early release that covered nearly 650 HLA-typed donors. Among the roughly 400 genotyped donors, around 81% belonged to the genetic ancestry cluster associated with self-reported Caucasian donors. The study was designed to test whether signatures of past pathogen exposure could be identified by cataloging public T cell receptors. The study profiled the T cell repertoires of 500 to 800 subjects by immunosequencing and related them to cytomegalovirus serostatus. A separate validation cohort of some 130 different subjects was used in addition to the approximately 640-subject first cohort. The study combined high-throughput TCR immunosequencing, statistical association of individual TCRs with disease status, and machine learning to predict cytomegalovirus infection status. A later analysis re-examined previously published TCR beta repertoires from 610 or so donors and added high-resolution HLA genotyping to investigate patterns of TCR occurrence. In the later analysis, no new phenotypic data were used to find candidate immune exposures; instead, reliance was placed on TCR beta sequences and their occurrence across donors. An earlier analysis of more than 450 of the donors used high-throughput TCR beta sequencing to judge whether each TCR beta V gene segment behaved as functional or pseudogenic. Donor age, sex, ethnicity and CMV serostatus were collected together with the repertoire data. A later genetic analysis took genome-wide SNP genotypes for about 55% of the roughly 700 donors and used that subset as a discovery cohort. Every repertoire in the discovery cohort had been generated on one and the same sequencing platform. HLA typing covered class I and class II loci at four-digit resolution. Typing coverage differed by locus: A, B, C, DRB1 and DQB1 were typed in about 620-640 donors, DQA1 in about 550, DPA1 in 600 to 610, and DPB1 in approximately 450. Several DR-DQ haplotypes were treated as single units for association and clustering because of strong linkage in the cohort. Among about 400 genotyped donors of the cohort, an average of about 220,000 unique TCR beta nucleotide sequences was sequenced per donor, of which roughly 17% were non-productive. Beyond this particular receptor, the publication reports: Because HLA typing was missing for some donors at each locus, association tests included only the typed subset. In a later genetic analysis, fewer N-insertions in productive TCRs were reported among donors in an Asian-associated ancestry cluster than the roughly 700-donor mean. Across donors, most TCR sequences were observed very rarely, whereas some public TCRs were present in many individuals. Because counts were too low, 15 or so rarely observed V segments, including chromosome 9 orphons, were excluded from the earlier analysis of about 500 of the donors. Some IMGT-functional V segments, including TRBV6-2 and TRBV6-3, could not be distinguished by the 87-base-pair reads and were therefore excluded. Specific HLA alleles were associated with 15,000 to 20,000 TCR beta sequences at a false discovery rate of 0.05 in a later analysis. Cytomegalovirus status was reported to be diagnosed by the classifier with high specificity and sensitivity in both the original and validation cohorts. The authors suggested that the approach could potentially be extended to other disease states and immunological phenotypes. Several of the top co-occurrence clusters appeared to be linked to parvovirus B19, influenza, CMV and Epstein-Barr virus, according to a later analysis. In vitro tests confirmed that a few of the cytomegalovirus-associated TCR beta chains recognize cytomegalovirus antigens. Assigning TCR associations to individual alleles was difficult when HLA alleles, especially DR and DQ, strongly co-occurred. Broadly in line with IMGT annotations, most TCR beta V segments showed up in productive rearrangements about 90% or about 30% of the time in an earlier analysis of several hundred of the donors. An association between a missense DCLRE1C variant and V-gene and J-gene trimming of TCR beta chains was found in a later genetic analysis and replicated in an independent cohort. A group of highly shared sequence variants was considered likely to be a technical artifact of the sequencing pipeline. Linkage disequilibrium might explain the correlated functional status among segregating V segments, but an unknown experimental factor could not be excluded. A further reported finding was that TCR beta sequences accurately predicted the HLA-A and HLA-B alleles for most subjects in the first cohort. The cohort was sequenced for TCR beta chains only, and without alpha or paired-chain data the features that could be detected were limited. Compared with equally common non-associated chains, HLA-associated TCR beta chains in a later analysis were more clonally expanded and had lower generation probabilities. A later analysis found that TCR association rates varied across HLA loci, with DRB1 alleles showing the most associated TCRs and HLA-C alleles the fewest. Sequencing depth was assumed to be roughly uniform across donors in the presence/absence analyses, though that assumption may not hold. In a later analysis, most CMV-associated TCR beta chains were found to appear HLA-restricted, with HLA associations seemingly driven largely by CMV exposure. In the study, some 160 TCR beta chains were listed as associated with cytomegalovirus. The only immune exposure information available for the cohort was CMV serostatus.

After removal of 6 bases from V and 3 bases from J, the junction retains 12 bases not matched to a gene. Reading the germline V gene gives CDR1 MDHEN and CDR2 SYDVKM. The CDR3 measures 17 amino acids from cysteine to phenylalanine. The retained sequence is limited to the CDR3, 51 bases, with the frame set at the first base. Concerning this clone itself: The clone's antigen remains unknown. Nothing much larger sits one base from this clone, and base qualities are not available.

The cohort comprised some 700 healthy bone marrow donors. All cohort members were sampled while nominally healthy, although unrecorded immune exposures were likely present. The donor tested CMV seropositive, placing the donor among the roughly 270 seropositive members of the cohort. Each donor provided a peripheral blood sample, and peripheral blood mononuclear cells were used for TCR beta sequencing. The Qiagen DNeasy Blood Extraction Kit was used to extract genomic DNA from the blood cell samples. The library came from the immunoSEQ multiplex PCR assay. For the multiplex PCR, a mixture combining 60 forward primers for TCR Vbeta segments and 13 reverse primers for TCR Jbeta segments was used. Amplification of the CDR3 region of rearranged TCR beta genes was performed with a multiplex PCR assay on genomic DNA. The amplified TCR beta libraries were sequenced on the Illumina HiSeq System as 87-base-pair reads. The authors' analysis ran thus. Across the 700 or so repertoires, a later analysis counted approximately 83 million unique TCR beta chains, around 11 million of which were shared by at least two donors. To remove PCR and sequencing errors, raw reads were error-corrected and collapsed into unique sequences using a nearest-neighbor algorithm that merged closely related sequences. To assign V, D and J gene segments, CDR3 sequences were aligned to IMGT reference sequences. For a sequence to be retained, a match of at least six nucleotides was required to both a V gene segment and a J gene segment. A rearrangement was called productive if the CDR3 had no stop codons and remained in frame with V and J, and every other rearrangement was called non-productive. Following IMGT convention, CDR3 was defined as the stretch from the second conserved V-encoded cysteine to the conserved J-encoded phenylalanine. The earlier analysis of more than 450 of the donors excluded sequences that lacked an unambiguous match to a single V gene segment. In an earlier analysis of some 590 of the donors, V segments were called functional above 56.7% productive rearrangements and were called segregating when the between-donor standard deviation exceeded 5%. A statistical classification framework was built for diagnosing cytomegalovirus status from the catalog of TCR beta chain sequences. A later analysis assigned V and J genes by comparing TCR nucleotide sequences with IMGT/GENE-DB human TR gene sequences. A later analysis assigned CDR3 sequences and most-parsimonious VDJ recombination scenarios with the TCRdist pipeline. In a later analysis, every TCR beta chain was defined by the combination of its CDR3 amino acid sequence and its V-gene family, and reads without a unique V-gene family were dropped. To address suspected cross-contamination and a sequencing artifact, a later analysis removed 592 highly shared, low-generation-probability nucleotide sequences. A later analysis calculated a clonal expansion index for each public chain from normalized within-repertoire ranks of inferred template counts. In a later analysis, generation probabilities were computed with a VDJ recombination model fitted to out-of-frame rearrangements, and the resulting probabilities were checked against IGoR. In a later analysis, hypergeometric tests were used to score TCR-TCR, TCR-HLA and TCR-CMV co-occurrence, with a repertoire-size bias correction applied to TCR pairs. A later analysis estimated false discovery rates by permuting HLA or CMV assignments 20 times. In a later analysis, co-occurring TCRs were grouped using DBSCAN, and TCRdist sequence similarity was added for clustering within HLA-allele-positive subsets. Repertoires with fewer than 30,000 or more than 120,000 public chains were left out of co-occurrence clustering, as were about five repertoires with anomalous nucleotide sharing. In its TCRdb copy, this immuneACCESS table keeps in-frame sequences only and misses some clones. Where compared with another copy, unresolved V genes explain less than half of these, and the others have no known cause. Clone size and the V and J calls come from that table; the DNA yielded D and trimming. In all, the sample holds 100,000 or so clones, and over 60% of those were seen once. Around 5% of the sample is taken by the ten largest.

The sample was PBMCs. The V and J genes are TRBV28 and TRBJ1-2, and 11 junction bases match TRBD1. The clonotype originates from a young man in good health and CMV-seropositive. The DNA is TGTGCCAGCAGCCGTCCGGGACAGGGGGGAAAGGACTATGGCTACACCTTC. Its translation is CASSRPGQGGKDYGYTF.